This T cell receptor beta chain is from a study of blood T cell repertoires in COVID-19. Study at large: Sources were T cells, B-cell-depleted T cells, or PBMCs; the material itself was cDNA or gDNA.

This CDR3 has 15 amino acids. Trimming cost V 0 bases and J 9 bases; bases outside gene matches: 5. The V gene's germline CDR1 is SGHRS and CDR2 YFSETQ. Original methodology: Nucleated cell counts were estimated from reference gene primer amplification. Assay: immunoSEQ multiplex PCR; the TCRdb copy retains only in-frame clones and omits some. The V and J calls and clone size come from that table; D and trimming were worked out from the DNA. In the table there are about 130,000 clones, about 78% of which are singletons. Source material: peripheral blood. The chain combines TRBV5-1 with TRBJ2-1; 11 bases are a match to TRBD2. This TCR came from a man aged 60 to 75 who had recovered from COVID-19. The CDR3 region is CASSLELAGGPEQFF. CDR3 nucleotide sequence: TGCGCCAGCAGCTTGGAGTTAGCGGGAGGGCCTGAGCAGTTCTTC.